This TCR beta chain was identified in a study of T cell repertoires in cytomegalovirus infection. Turning to the study itself: Public TCR beta signature analysis indicated the presence of both CMV infection and matching HLA type.

General study findings and limits: Dominating the ex vivo response were HLA-C-restricted CMV-specific TCR beta clonotypes.

As regards this clonotype: As yet, its antigen is unknown.

MiXCR was run by TCRdb on the reads, yielding one entry per CDR3 protein. The table includes around 900,000 distinct CDR3 sequences, 25% to 40% detected once. The CDR3 is made up of 15 amino acids. Germline CDR1 is SEHNR and CDR2 is FQNEAQ (reference sequence). Losses at the gene ends were 5 bases for V and 4 bases for J; bases not matched to a gene: 6. The source of this sequence is a human donor in good health (CMV status not recorded). Some clones in this sample may be carry-over from other donors' samples. Sequencing used cultured CD8+ T cells from PBMCs, obtained from culture after CMV antigen stimulation. The gene calls are TRBV7-9 and TRBJ2-1; 9 bases are shared with TRBD1. This CDR3 is CASSPSGQGYNEQFF. CDR3 nucleotides: TGTGCCAGCAGCCCTAGCGGACAGGGGTACAATGAGCAGTTCTTC.